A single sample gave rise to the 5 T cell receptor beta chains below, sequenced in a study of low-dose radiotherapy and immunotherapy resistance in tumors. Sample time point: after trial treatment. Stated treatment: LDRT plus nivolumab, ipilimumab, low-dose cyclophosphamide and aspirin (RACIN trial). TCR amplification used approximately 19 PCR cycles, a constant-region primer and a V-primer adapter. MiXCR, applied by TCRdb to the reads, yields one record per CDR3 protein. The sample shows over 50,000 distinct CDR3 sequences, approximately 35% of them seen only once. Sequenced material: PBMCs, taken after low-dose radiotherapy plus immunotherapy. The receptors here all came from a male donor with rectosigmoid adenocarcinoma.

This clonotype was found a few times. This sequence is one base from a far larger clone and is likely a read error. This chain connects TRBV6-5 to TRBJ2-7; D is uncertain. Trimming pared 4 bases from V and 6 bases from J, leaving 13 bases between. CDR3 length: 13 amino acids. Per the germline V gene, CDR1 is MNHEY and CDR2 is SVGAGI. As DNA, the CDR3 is TGTGCCAGCAGTTGCAATCGAATTGGCGAGCAGTACTTC. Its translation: CASSCNRIGEQYF.

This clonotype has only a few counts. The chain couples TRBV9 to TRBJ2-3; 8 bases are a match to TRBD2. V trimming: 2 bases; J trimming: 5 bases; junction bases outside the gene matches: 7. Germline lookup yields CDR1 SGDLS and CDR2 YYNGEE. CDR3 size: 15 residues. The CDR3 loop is CASSVQAGEVDTQYF. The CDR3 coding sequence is TGTGCCAGCAGCGTCCAAGCGGGAGAGGTAGATACGCAGTATTTT. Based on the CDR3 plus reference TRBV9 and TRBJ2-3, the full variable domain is DSGVTQTPKHLITATGQRVTLRCSPRSGDLSVYWYQQSLDQGLQFLIQYYNGEERAKGNILERFSAQQFPDLHSELNLSSLELGDSALYFCASSVQAGEVDTQYFGPGTRLTVL.

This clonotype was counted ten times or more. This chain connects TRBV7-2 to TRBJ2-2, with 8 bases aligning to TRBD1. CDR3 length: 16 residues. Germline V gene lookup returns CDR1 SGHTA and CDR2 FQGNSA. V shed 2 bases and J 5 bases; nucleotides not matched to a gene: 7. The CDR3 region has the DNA TGTGCCAGCAGCTTATTCGGACAGGGCGAGACCGGGGAGCTGTTTTTT. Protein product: CASSLFGQGETGELFF.

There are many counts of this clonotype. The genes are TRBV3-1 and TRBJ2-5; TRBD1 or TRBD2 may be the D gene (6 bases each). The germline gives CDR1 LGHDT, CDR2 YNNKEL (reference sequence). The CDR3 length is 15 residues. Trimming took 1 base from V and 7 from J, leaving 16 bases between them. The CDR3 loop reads CASSQAGAGGGTQYF. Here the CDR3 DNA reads TGTGCCAGCAGCCAAGCGGGGGCCGGGGGTGGGACCCAGTACTTC.

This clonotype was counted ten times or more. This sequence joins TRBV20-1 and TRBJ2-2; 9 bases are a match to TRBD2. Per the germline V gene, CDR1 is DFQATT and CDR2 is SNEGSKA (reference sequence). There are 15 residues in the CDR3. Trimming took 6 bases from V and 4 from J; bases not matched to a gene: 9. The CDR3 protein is CSARSGLASTGELFF. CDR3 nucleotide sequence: TGCAGTGCCCGATCGGGACTAGCTTCCACCGGGGAGCTGTTTTTT.